The source of this T cell receptor (beta chain) is a study of blood T cells in healthy people across ages. Study-wide findings and caveats: Expanded clonotype changes were possibly confounded by unknown donor CMV status.

Trimming removed 5 bases from V and 10 bases from J, with 22 bases in between. The CDR3 consists of 15 residues. Germline CDR1 reads SGHVS; CDR2 reads FQNEAQ. Each donor supplied 7.5 to 10 milliliters of peripheral blood. Isolated per sample were at least 6.5 million PBMCs. To note about this clonotype: Its antigen is undetermined.

Through a sample-barcoded 5' primer and a J-beta primer mix, a second PCR was run for 7 to 11 cycles. TCRdb ran MiXCR on the 5' RACE reads and lists one entry per CDR3 protein. The repertoire holds some 700,000 distinct CDR3 sequences, with approximately 39% as singletons. Material for sequencing was blood. This clonotype was obtained from a woman aged 60 to 75 in good health. V gene TRBV7-8 combines with J gene TRBJ2-3; D remains ambiguous. The CDR3 loop reads CASSTSTVVGDAQYF. CDR3 nucleotides: TGTGCCAGCAGCACCAGTACCGTCGTGGGCGATGCGCAGTATTTT.